This TCR beta chain was recovered during a study of cytomegalovirus exposure and HLA in healthy donors. Study-wide context: In a later analysis, it was reported that the 110 or so validation repertoires had been produced on the same platform as the 700 or so repertoires belonging to the first cohort. Findings and caveats of the study: A classifier reportedly called cytomegalovirus status with high sensitivity and specificity.

The assay was immunoSEQ multiplex PCR, and TCRdb's table has in-frame clones only and misses some. This sample has around 150,000 clones, with under 90% found just once. Germline V gene lookup returns CDR1 SGHVS and CDR2 FNYEAQ. CDR3 length equals 12 residues. V was cut by 4 bases and J by 5 bases, with 8 bases left in between. Comment on this clone: Its specificity is not known.

Sequences were obtained from PBMCs. The receptor's source is a woman aged 18-29 years in good health and CMV-seropositive. This chain links TRBV7-6 with TRBJ2-5; D unresolved. CDR3 DNA sequence: TGTGCCAGCAGCTCCCGCAGTGAGACCCAGTACTTC. It codes for CASSSRSETQYF.